These 12 T cell receptor beta chains were all obtained from the same sample, sequenced in a study of shared clonotypes between healthy human individuals. Repertoires were generated with immunoSEQ multiplex PCR, while TCRdb's copy carries only in-frame clones and drops some. This table has 2.3 million or so clones, 80% to 95% appearing once. Sequenced material: naive CD4+ T cells from PBMCs. Specified subset: CD45RA+ positively selected. These TCRs come from a man younger than 35 in good health. Some clones in this sample may be carry-over from other donors' samples.

The J gene is TRBJ1-4, the V gene TRBV7-9; D gene ambiguous. V was cut by 5 bases and J by 6 bases, with 22 bases left in between. CDR3 size: 17 residues. Germline loops: CDR1 SEHNR, CDR2 FQNEAQ (reference sequence). This CDR3 is CASSTRTSRRLYEKLFF. As DNA, the CDR3 is TGTGCCAGCAGCACTCGTACATCTCGTCGGTTGTATGAAAAACTGTTTTTT.

The gene calls are TRBV6-1 and TRBJ1-5; D might be TRBD1 (5 bases). Germline CDR1 is MNHNS and CDR2 is SASEGT. This CDR3 region has 11 residues. V was pared by 11 bases and J by 5 bases, with 10 bases between. Here the CDR3 reads CAASRDQPQHF. The DNA for the CDR3 is TGTGCCGCCTCCAGGGATCAGCCCCAGCATTTT.

This chain joins TRBV28 and TRBJ2-7; TRBD2 matches 8 bases. The germline gives CDR1 MDHEN, CDR2 SYDVKM. The CDR3 totals 16 residues. J lost 4 bases, V lost 6 bases, and 14 bases had no gene match. The CDR3 DNA follows: TGTGCCAGCAGCCCCTCCGGGGCCGGGAGGGGATACGAGCAGTACTTC. Translating gives CASSPSGAGRGYEQYF.

Comments on this clone: The sample contains more than one DNA sequence encoding this CDR3. The chain carries TRBV6-5 and TRBJ1-4; TRBD1 aligns across 9 bases. The CDR3 contains 14 residues. Unmatched junction bases numbered 7, after V lost 6 bases and J lost 8 bases. The germline gives CDR1 MNHEY, CDR2 SVGAGI. CDR3 sequence: CASSPGQGREKLFF. CDR3 coding DNA: TGTGCCAGCAGCCCGGGACAGGGCCGGGAAAAACTGTTTTTT.

The chain joins TRBV28 to TRBJ2-7, with D uncertain. The germline V gene has CDR1 MDHEN and CDR2 SYDVKM. This CDR3 is 12 amino acids long. Trimming removed 3 bases at V and 4 bases at J, with 7 bases between. The CDR3: CASSLSIYEQYF. For the CDR3, the DNA is TGTGCCAGCAGTTTGAGCATTTACGAGCAGTACTTC.

V gene TRBV7-9 combines with J gene TRBJ2-7; 9 bases align to TRBD2. The CDR3 is 12 residues long. After removal of 11 bases from V and 4 bases from J, the junction contained 6 bases not matched to a gene. CDR1 and CDR2 (germline): SEHNR, FQNEAQ (reference sequence). The CDR3 DNA follows: TGTGCCTCGGGGCGGGAGGGTTACGAGCAGTACTTC. It translates to CASGREGYEQYF.

The rearrangement uses TRBV10-1 and TRBJ1-1; 7 bases are shared with TRBD1. Trimming cost V 6 bases and J 1 base; bases outside gene matches: 2. The CDR3 sequence is 13 residues long. CDR1 and CDR2 (germline): WNHNN, SYGVQD (reference sequence). Here the CDR3 reads CASSRTGNTEAFF. CDR3 coding DNA: TGCGCCAGCAGCCGGACAGGGAACACTGAAGCTTTCTTT.

The chain is built from TRBV6-5 and TRBJ2-1, with D maybe TRBD1 (6 bases). Per the germline V gene, CDR1 is MNHEY and CDR2 is SVGAGI. This CDR3 has 13 residues. V lost 4 bases, J lost 2 bases, and 6 bases lay in between. The CDR3 here is CASSWDTYNEQFF. The CDR3 nucleotides are TGTGCCAGCAGTTGGGACACCTACAATGAGCAGTTCTTC.

V usage is TRBV7-2 and J usage is TRBJ2-5, with no clear D. Germline-derived CDR1 and CDR2 are SGHTA and FQGNSA. The CDR3 consists of 13 residues. V gave up 5 bases and J gave up 2 bases, with 9 bases separating them. CDR3 sequence reads: CASSALPQETQYF. The CDR3 region has the DNA TGTGCCAGCAGCGCTCTCCCACAAGAGACCCAGTACTTC.

The J gene is TRBJ2-1, the V gene TRBV7-9; 11 nucleotides match TRBD2. Germline CDR1 SEHNR, CDR2 FQNEAQ (reference sequence). The CDR3 is made up of 15 amino acids. The V segment lost 1 base and the J segment 9 bases; nucleotides outside the gene matches: 5. The CDR3 spells CASSLELAGAGEQFF. CDR3 sequence (DNA): TGTGCCAGCAGCTTAGAACTAGCGGGAGCAGGTGAGCAGTTCTTC.

This clone has a single count. This chain connects TRBV6-4 to TRBJ2-2; no firm D call. Germline assignment: CDR1 MRHNA and CDR2 SNTAGT. This CDR3 is built from 12 residues. Trimming took 5 bases from V and 7 from J, leaving 8 bases between them. Here the CDR3 reads CASSYQRGELFF. The CDR3 nucleotides are TGTGCCAGCAGTTACCAGCGCGGGGAGCTGTTTTTT.

This sequence joins TRBV14 and TRBJ2-1; D call uncertain. CDR1 is SGHDN and CDR2 is FVKESK in the germline V gene. V was shortened by 6 bases and J by 9 bases, with 12 bases between the two germline ends. The CDR3 has 12 amino acids. The CDR3 protein is CASSLLRLEQFF. The CDR3 DNA sequence: TGTGCCAGCAGTCTACTGCGACTTGAGCAGTTCTTC.